This entry concerns a single T cell receptor beta chain. The target antigen is unknown. Extracted from the samples, RNA was reverse transcribed into cDNA to serve as the sequencing template. Clones were sequenced by immunoSEQ multiplex PCR, and TCRdb holds only the in-frame ones, with some missing. The sample consists of roughly 140,000 clones, approximately 60% of them appearing once. This entry belongs to a study of CD8+ T cells in alopecia areata. Study results and caveats: Patients showed less clear TCR sequence sharing than mice, possibly partly because of HLA diversity. Affected lesional scalp, above all in alopecia totalis/universalis, was more clonal than normal scalp.

CDR1 is WSHSY and CDR2 is SAAADI in the germline V gene. The CDR3 covers 14 residues. Trimming cost V 6 bases and J 1 base, with 13 bases left between them. The sequencing sample was made of CD8+ T cells sorted from blood. The chain combines TRBV10-2 with TRBJ2-7; D gene uncertain. The TCR was taken from a human donor in good health. CDR3 sequence: CASSGGLGSYEQYF. CDR3 sequence (DNA): TGCGCCAGCAGCGGTGGCTTGGGATCCTACGAGCAGTACTTC.